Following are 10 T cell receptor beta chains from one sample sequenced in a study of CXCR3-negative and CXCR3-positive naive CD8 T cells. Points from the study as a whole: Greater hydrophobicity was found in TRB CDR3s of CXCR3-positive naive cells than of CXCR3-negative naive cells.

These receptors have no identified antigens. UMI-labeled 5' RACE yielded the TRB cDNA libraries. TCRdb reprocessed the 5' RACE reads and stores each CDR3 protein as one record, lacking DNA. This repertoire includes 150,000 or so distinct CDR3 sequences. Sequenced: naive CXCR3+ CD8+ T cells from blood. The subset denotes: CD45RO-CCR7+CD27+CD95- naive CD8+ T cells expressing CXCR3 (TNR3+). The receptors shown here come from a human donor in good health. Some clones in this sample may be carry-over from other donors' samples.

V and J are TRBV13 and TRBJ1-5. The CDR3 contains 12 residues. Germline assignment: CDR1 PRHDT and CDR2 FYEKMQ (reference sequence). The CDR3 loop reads CASSSANQPQHF.

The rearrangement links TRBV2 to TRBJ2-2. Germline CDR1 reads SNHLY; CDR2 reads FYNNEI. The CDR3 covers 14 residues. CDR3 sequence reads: CASRDGANTGKLFF.

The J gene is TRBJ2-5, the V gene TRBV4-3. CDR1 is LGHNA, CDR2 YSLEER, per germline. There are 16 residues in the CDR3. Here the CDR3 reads CASSPTVGIEQETQYF.

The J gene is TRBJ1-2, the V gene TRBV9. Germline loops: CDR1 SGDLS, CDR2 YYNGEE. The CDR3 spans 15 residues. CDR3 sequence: CASSASGRPIYGYTF.

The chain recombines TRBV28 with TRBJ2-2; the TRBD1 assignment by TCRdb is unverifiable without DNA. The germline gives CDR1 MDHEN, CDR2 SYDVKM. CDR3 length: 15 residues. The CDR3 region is CASSLTQGNTGELFF.

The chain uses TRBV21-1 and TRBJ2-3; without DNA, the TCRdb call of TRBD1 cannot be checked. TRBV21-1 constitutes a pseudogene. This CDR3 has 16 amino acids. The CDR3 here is CASSRADGKSTDTQYF.

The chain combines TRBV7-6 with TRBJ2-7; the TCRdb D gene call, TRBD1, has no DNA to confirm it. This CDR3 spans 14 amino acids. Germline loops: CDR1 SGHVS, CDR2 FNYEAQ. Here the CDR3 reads CASSLYGGGYEQYF.

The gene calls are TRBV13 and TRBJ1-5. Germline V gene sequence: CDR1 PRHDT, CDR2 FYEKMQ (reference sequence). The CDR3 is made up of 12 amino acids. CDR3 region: CASSYSNQPQHF.

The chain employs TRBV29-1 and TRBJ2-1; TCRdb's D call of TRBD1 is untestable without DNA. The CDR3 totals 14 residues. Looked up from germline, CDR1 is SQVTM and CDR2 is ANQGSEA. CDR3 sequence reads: CSGGTQGSYNEQFF.

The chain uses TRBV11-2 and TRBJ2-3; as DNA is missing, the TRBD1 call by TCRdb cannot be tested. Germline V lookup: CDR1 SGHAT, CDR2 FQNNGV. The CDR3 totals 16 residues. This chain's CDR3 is CASSPPTQTSTDTQYF. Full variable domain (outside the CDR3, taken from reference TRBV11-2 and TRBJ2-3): EAGVAQSPRYKIIEKRQSVAFWCNPISGHATLYWYQQILGQGPKLLIQFQNNGVVDDSQLPKDRFSAERLKGVDSTLKIQPAKLEDSAVYLCASSPPTQTSTDTQYFGPGTRLTVL.